This T cell receptor (beta chain) was recovered during a study of neoadjuvant anti-PD-1 for oral cavity cancer listed by TCRdb under 2021. Regarding the research as a whole: Three to four biweekly doses of nivolumab at 3 mg/kg were mostly administered to patients before curative-intent surgical resection. A fourth nivolumab dose was given around day 43 to patients without progression, and definitive surgical resection was performed in those patients on days 50-56. Under RECIST 1.1, patients with complete response, partial response or stable disease were classed as responders, and patients with progression were classed as non-responders. The parent correlative cohort included around twelve patients, with an approximately 30% response rate. Results and caveats for the whole study, not just this receptor: The TCR analyses had only a few patients in each response group, and the authors called for validation in larger cohorts. After neoadjuvant nivolumab, T cell clonality (Gini index) in PBMCs was significantly higher in non-responders than in responders. Higher pretreatment blood TCRbeta clonality and lower post-treatment tumor TCRbeta clonality were correlated with higher pretreatment blood Treg/Th17 ratios.

The time point label on this specimen signifies: after neoadjuvant nivolumab, at surgical resection. Patients were newly diagnosed with stage II-IVA oral cavity squamous cell carcinoma and had received no prior systemic or radiation treatment. The cohort was made up of patients with locally advanced, HPV-negative oral cavity squamous cell carcinoma. No culture maintenance or expansion was done, as the peripheral blood mononuclear cells went straight to analysis. Samples came from a longitudinal correlative study of a single-arm phase II trial of neoadjuvant nivolumab in oral cavity squamous cell carcinoma. Genomic DNA-based TCRbeta sequencing was performed on subject-matched pre- and post-treatment PBMCs and tumors from three responders and three non-responders. Peripheral blood mononuclear cells were collected before nivolumab treatment and again after treatment, at the time of surgery. The Maxwell RSC DNA from Cells kit was used to isolate genomic DNA from PBMCs.

For deep sequencing, each PBMC sample was run in six replicates, with libraries mostly built from approximately 0.45 ug of input genomic DNA. The immunoSEQ hsTCRbeta kit was used to prepare TCRbeta libraries according to the manufacturer's instructions. The finished libraries were brought together in one pool at 2.5 to 3.5 nM, which was then read using an Illumina NovaSeq 6000 S4 flow cell. The paper's data handling went like this. Raw data preprocessing and quality control were performed with the immunoSEQ Analyzer. The analysis was restricted to productive rearrangements, with each unique CDR3 amino acid sequence defining a clonotype. Repertoire clonality was estimated as the Gini-Simpson index, which was computed with the R package tcR. Gini indices were compared with Student's t test, and associations with tumor size change were assessed by Pearson correlation. TCRdb carries this immuneACCESS record with in-frame sequences only. Its versions omit some clonotypes, under half of them owing to an unresolved V gene in the studies checked, with the rest unexplained. That table furnishes V, J and clone size, whereas the DNA furnished D and trimming. The sample table records just over 65,000 clones; roughly 85% of these occur just once. Of the sample, about 3.7% is held by the ten largest clones.

This clone was observed once. Its binding antigen is unknown. Base qualities are missing; no much larger clone stands one base away. According to the germline V gene, CDR1 reads WSHSY and CDR2 reads SAAADI. The CDR3 goes from the cysteine to the phenylalanine over 15 residues. Just the 45-base CDR3 DNA is kept, in frame starting at base 1. Compared with germline, V lacks 7 bases and J lacks 4 bases; bases without a gene match: 5. The sequence was collected from a person aged 35 to 85 with oral cavity squamous cell carcinoma. The sequencing here drew on PBMCs, taken after nivolumab (anti-PD-1) treatment. Recombination connected TRBV10-2 to TRBJ2-5; the central 14 bases match TRBD2. The CDR3 reads as follows: CASKSGTSGRETQYF. The sequenced DNA: TGCGCCAGCAAGTCCGGGACTAGCGGGAGAGAGACCCAGTACTTC.